The rows below give T cell receptor beta chains drawn from one sample of a study of T cell repertoires in cytomegalovirus infection. TCRdb called the reads again in MiXCR, with one record for every CDR3 protein. The repertoire holds about 63,000 distinct CDR3 sequences, with around 20% as singletons. These receptors are not linked to any known antigen. Specimen: CD8+ T cells from cultured PBMCs, collected from culture after CMV antigen stimulation. These receptors were taken from a human donor in good health (CMV status not recorded). Some clones in this sample may be carry-over from other donors' samples. CDR3s include the opening cysteine and the closing phenylalanine or tryptophan. A D gene is named only where the DNA matches it firmly. Size is stated for part of the rows, as once, few or many counts, or as a class when the clone is expanded.

TRBV11-1	-	TRBJ2-1	-	TGTGCCAGCAGCTTAGTGGGCCCCCGACAGGCCCACTCCTACAATGAGCAGTTCTTC	CASSLVGPRQAHSYNEQFF
TRBV28	few	TRBJ2-4	-	TGTGCCAGCAGTTTATTAGAGGATACCAAAAACATTCAGTACTTC	CASSLLEDTKNIQYF
TRBV12-3/TRBV12-4	-	TRBJ1-1	TRBD1	TGTGCCAGCGGACCCGGGACAGGAATTGAAGCTTTCTTT	CASGPGTGIEAFF
TRBV7-2	-	TRBJ1-5	-	TGTGCCAGCAGCTTAATTGGTGGGGCAGGGCTGCAGCCCCAGCATTTT	CASSLIGGAGLQPQHF
TRBV6-5	-	TRBJ1-1	-	TGTGCCAGCAGCTTTAGCACGTCTGGACCGAACACTGAAGCTTTCTTT	CASSFSTSGPNTEAFF
TRBV6-2/TRBV6-3	-	TRBJ1-1	-	TGTGACAGCAGTTACGCGCGGGAGGTTAACACTGAAGCTTTCTTT	CDSSYAREVNTEAFF
TRBV4-1	-	TRBJ1-1	-	TGCGCCAGCAGCCAAGGGGGGGATGGGACGGACACTGAAGCTTTCTTT	CASSQGGDGTDTEAFF
TRBV12-3/TRBV12-4	-	TRBJ2-1	TRBD1	TGTGCCAGCACCCAGGGGGCGAATGAGCAGTTCTTC	CASTQGANEQFF
TRBV7-2	few	TRBJ2-1	-	TGTGCCAGCAGCTTATTGCACGAGCAGTTCTTC	CASSLLHEQFF
TRBV7-2	-	TRBJ2-1	TRBD1	TGTGCCAGCAGCCCGAGGGGGCCTTACAATGAGCAGTTCTTC	CASSPRGPYNEQFF
TRBV12-3/TRBV12-4	-	TRBJ2-5	-	TGTGCCAGCAGCCCCGGGGTTACTAGCCGGGGAGAGACCCAGTACTTC	CASSPGVTSRGETQYF
TRBV6-1	-	TRBJ2-7	-	TGTGCCAGCGGACCGGGGGATACCTACGAGCAGTACTTC	CASGPGDTYEQYF
TRBV5-6	-	TRBJ2-2	TRBD1	TGTGCCAGCAGCTTCACAGGGGCTGGCACCGGGGAGCTGTTTTTT	CASSFTGAGTGELFF
TRBV11-2	few	TRBJ2-1	TRBD1	TGTGCCAGCAGCTTAGGACAGGGGTATGAGCAGTTCTTC	CASSLGQGYEQFF
TRBV6-2/TRBV6-3	few	TRBJ1-5	-	TGTGCCAGCAGTTATGACAGCCGTACGCACCAGCATTTT	CASSYDSRTHQHF
TRBV7-6	-	TRBJ2-7	TRBD2	TGTGCCAGCAGCTCCGATAGCGGGGGGCTTCCCTACGAGCAGTACTTC	CASSSDSGGLPYEQYF
TRBV4-3	few	TRBJ1-4	-	TGCGCCAGCAGCCAAGGAACGTCAACTAATGAAAAACTGTTTTTT	CASSQGTSTNEKLFF
TRBV7-8	few	TRBJ1-5	-	TGTGCCAGCAGCTTAGTTAGGGCACAGGGAAGCAATCAGCCCCAGCATTTT	CASSLVRAQGSNQPQHF
TRBV7-6	few	TRBJ1-1	-	TGTGCCAGCAGCTTAGGTTCCGACAACACTGAAGCTTTCTTT	CASSLGSDNTEAFF
TRBV24-1	-	TRBJ1-2	-	TGTGCCACCAGTGAAGTCCGGGACGGCCTCTATGGCTACACCTTC	CATSEVRDGLYGYTF
TRBV12-3/TRBV12-4	few	TRBJ1-1	TRBD1	TGTGCCAGCAGTAGAGAAGGGACAGGGGGCTTTGAAGCTTTCTTT	CASSREGTGGFEAFF
TRBV6-6	-	TRBJ1-4	-	TGTGCCAGCAGTTACTCCCAAACAGGGACCCAGACCCAATTTAATGAAAAACTGTTTTTT	CASSYSQTGTQTQFNEKLFF
TRBV7-8	-	TRBJ1-1	TRBD1	TGTGCCAGCATTCCCCACACAGGGGTCGATACTGAAGCTTTCTTT	CASIPHTGVDTEAFF
TRBV11-2	-	TRBJ2-5	-	TGTGCCAGCAGCTCCAGCGGCAGGGTGGTCGGGGAGACCCAGTACTTC	CASSSSGRVVGETQYF
TRBV7-9	few	TRBJ2-3	-	TGTGCCAGCAGCTTAGAGGGGTTGATGGATACGCAGTATTTT	CASSLEGLMDTQYF
TRBV7-8	-	TRBJ1-5	-	TGTGCCAGCAGCTTAACAGGGAGCCGTCAGCCCCAGCATTTT	CASSLTGSRQPQHF
TRBV7-2	-	TRBJ1-2	-	TGTGCCAGCAGCTTAGCGACAGCCTATGGCTACACCTTC	CASSLATAYGYTF
TRBV7-9	few	TRBJ2-7	TRBD2	TGTGCCAGCAGCTTAGAGGCTAGCGGGGTCTACGAGCAGTACTTC	CASSLEASGVYEQYF
TRBV4-1	few	TRBJ2-5	-	TGCGCCAGCAGCCAAGATCTCTACAAAGAGACCCAGTACTTC	CASSQDLYKETQYF
TRBV4-2	few	TRBJ1-1	TRBD1	TGTGCCAGCAGCCAAGATCTGACCGCAGGGGGCCGGAGGGCTTTCTTT	CASSQDLTAGGRRAFF
TRBV7-9	-	TRBJ1-1	-	TGTGCCAGCAGCACTATGCAGGGAGAAGCTTTCTTT	CASSTMQGEAFF
TRBV6-2/TRBV6-3	-	TRBJ2-1	-	TGTGCTTCTAGAGGTGAGCCCTCCTACAATGAGCAGTTCTTC	CASRGEPSYNEQFF
TRBV27	-	TRBJ2-7	-	TGTGCCAGCAGTTTAACCCAGGGCGCTTACTCCTACGAGCAGTACTTC	CASSLTQGAYSYEQYF
TRBV12-3/TRBV12-4	-	TRBJ2-1	TRBD2	TGTGCCAGCAGTTTCGAGCGGGGGGTAGATGAGCAGTTCTTC	CASSFERGVDEQFF
TRBV7-6	few	TRBJ2-7	-	TGTGCCAGCAGCTTAGCCGGGAACTCCTACGAGCAGTACTTC	CASSLAGNSYEQYF
TRBV7-2	-	TRBJ2-5	-	TGTGCCAGCAGCTTAAGACAGCACCAAGAGACCCAGTACTTC	CASSLRQHQETQYF
TRBV11-1	few	TRBJ1-4	TRBD1	TGTGCCAGCAGCCAAAGGAGCGACAGGGTTCGAAATGAAAAACTGTTTTTT	CASSQRSDRVRNEKLFF
TRBV27	-	TRBJ2-4	-	TGTGCCAGCAGGGGTGGACTCCTTGCCAAAAACATTCAGTACTTC	CASRGGLLAKNIQYF
TRBV27	-	TRBJ1-6	-	TGTGCCAGCAGTTTAAGTAGGGGATCACCCCTCCACTTT	CASSLSRGSPLHF
TRBV12-3/TRBV12-4	-	TRBJ1-3	-	TGTGCCAGCAGTCAACGGGAGGGGGTCTCTGGAAACACCATATATTTT	CASSQREGVSGNTIYF
TRBV7-3	few	TRBJ2-2	TRBD2	TGTGCCAGCAGCTCCTGGGGGCTAGCGGGGGAAACCGGGGAGCTGTTTTTT	CASSSWGLAGETGELFF